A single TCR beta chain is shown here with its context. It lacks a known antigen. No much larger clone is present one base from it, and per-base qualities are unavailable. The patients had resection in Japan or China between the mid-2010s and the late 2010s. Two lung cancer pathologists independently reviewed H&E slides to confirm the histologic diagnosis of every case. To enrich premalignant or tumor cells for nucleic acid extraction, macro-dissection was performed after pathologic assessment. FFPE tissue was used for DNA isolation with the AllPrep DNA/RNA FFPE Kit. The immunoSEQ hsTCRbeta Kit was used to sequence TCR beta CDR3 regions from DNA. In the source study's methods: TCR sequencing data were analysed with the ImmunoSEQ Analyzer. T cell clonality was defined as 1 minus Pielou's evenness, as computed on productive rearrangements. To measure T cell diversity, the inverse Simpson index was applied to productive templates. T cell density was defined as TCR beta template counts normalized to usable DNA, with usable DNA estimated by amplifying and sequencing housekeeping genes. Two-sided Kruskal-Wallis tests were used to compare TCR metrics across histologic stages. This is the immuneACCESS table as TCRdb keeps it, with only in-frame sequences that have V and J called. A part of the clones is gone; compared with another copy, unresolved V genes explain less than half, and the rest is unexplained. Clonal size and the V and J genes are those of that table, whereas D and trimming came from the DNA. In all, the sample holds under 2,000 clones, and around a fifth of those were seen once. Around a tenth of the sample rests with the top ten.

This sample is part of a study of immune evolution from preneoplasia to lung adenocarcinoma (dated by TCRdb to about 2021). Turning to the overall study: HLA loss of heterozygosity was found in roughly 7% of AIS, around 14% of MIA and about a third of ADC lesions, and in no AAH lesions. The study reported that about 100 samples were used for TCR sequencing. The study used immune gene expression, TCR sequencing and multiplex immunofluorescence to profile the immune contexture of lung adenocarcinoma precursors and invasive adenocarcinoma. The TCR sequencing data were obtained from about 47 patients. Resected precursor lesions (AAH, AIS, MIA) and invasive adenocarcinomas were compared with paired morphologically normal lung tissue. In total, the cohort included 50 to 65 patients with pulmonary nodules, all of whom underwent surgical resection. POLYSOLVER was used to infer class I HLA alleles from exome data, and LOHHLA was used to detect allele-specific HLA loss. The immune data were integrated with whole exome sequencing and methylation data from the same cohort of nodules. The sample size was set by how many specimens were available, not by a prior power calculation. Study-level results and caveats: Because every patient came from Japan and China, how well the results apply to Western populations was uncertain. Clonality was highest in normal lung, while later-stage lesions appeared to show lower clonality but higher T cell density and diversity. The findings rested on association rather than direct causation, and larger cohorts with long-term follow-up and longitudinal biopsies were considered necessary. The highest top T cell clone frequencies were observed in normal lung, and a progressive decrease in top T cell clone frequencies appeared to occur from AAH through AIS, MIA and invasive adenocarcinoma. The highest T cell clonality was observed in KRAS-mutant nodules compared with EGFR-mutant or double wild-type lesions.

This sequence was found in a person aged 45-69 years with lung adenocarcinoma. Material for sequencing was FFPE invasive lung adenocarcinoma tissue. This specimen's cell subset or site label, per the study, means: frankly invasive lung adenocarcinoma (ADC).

This receptor carries the CDR3 CASSNTGETEAFF. The DNA reads TGTGCCAGCAGTAACACAGGGGAAACTGAAGCTTTCTTT. The chain uses TRBV7-3 and TRBJ1-1; 7 central nucleotides agree with TRBD1. The CDR3 measures 13 amino acids from cysteine to phenylalanine. The kept DNA is CDR3 alone, 39 bases in frame from the first base. Clipping removes 6 bases from V and 5 bases from J, with 6 as the unmatched junction base count. The germline V gene specifies SGHTA as CDR1 and FQGTGA as CDR2.